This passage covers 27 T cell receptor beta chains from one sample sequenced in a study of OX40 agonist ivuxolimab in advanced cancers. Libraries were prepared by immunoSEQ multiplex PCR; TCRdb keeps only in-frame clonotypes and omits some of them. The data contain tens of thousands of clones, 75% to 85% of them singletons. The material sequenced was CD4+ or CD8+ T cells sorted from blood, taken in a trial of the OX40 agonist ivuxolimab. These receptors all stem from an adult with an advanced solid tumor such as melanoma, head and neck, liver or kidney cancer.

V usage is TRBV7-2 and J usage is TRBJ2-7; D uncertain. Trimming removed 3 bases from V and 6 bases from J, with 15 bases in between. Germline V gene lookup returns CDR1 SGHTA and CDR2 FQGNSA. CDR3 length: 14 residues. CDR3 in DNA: TGTGCCAGCAGCTTGGCCCTGAACGGCCGCGAGCAGTACTTC. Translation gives CASSLALNGREQYF.

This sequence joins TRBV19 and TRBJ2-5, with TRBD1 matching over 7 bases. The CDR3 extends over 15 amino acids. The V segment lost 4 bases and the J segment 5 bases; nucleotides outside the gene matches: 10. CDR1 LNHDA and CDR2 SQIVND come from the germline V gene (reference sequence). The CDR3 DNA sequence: TGTGCCAGTAGTACCCCCGGGACAGTAGAGGAGACCCAGTACTTC. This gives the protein CASSTPGTVEETQYF.

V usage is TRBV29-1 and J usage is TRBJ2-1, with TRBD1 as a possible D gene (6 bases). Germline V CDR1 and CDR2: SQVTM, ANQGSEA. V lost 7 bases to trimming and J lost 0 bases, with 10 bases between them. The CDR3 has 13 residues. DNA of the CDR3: TGCAGCGCTGGGACATCCTCCTACAATGAGCAGTTCTTC. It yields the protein CSAGTSSYNEQFF.

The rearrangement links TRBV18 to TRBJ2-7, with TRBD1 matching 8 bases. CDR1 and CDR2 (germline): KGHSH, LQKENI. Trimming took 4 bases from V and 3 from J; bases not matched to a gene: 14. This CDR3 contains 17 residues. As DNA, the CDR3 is TGTGCCAGCTCACAAATGACAGGGGTCCCTTTTATCTACGAGCAGTACTTC. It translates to CASSQMTGVPFIYEQYF.

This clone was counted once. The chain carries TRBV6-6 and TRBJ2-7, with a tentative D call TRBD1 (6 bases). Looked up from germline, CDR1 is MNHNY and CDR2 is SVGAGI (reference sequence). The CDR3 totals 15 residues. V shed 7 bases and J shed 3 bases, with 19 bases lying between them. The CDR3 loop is CASNSARGVYYEQYF. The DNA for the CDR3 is TGTGCCAGCAATTCGGCCAGGGGAGTTTACTACGAGCAGTACTTC.

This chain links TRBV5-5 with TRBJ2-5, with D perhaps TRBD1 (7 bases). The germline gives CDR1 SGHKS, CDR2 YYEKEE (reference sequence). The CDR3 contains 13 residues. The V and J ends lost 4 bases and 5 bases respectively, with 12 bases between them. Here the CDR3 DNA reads TGTGCCAGCAGCGGAGGGACAGTTGAGACCCAGTACTTC. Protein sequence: CASSGGTVETQYF.

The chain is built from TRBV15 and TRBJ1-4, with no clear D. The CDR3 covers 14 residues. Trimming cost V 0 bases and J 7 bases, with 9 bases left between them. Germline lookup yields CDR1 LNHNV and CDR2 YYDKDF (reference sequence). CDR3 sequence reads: CATSRDQGSEKLFF. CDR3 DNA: TGTGCCACCAGCAGAGATCAAGGCTCTGAAAAACTGTTTTTT.

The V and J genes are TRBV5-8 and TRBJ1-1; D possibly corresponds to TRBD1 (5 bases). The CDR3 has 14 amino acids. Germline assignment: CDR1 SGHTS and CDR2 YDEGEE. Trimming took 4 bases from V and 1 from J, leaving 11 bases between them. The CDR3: CASSLGARNTEAFF. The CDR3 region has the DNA TGTGCCAGCAGCCTAGGGGCCAGGAACACTGAAGCTTTCTTT.

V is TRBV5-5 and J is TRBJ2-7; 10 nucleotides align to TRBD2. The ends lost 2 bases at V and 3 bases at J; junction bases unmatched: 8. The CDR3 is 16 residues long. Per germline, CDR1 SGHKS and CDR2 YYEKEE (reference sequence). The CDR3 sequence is CASSFGLGTSVYEQYF. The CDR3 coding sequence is TGTGCCAGCAGCTTTGGACTTGGGACTAGCGTCTACGAGCAGTACTTC.

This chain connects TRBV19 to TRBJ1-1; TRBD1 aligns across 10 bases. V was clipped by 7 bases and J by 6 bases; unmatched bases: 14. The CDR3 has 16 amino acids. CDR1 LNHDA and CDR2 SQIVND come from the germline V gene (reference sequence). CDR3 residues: CASTVLGQGPRAEAFF. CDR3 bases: TGTGCCAGTACCGTCCTGGGACAGGGGCCTAGGGCTGAAGCTTTCTTT.

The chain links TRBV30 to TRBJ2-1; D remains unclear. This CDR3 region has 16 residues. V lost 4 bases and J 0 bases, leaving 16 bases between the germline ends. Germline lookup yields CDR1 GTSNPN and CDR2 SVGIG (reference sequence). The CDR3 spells CAWKGSARSSYNEQFF. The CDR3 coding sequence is TGTGCCTGGAAGGGAAGCGCCCGTTCCTCCTACAATGAGCAGTTCTTC.

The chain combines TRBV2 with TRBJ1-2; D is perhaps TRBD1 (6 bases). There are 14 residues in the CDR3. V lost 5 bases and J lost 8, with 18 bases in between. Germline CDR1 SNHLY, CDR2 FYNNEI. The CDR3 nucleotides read TGTGCCAGCAGTTACCCGACAGGAATACAGGGCTACACCTTC. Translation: CASSYPTGIQGYTF.

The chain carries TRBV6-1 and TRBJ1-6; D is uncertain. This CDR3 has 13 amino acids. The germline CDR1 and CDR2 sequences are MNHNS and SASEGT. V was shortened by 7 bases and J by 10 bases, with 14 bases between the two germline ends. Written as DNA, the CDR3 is TGTGCCAGCACCCAAAGCGTGGGGTCACCCCTCCACTTT. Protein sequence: CASTQSVGSPLHF.

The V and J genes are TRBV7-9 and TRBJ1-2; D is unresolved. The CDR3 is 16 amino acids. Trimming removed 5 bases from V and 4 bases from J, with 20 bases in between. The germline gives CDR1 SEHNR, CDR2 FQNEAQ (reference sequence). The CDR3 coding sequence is TGTGCCAGCAGCAATACTGACACGACCGGTAGCTATGGCTACACCTTC. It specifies CASSNTDTTGSYGYTF.

As DNA, the CDR3 is TGTGCCAGCAGTGAATCCAGCAGGGCGAACACCATATATTTT. Its translation: CASSESSRANTIYF. The rearrangement links TRBV6-1 to TRBJ1-3; maybe TRBD1 (5 bases). This CDR3 spans 14 amino acids. Trimming took 2 bases from V and 7 from J, leaving 12 bases between them. The germline gives CDR1 MNHNS, CDR2 SASEGT.

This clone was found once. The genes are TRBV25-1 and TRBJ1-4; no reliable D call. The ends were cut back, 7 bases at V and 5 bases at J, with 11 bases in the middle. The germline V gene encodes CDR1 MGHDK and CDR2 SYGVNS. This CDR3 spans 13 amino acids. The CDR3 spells CASTGYGNEKLFF. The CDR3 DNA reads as TGTGCCAGCACGGGGTACGGGAATGAAAAACTGTTTTTT.

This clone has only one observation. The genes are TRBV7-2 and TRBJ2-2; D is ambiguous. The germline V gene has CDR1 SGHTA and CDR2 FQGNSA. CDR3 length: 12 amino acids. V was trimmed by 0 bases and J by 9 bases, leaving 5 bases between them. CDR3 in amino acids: CASSLAGRELFF. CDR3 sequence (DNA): TGTGCCAGCAGCTTAGCCGGCCGGGAGCTGTTTTTT. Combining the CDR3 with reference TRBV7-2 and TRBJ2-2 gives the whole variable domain GAGVSQSPSNKVTEKGKDVELRCDPISGHTALYWYRQSLGQGLEFLIYFQGNSAPDKSGLPSDRFSAERTGGSVSTLTIQRTQQEDSAVYLCASSLAGRELFFGEGSRLTVL.

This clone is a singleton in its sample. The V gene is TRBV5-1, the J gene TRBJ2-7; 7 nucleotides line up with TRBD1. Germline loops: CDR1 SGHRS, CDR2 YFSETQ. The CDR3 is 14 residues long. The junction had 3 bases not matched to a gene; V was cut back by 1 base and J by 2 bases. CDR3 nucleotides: TGCGCCAGCAGCTTGAAGGGACAGCCCTACGAGCAGTACTTC. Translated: CASSLKGQPYEQYF.

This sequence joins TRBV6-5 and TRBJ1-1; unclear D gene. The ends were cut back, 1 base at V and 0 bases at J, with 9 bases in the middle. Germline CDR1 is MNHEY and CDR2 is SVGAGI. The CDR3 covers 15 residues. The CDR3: CASSYYPTMNTEAFF. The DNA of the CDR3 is TGTGCCAGCAGTTACTACCCGACCATGAACACTGAAGCTTTCTTT.

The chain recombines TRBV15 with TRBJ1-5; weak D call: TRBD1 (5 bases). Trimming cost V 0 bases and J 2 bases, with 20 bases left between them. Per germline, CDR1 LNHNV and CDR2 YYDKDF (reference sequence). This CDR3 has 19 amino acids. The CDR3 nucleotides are TGTGCCACCAGCAGAGATAGCCCGGGGGTCTACCAGGGCAATCAGCCCCAGCATTTT. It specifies CATSRDSPGVYQGNQPQHF.

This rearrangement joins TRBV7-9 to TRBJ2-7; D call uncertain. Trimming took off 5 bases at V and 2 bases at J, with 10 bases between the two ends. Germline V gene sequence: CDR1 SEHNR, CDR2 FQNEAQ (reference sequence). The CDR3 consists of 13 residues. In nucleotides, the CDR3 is TGTGCCAGCAGCCTGGACCCCGCCTACGAGCAGTACTTC. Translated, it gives CASSLDPAYEQYF.

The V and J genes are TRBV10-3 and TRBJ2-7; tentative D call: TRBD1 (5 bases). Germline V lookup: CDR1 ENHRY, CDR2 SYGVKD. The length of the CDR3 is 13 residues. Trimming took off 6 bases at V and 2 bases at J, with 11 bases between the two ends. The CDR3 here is CAIREGAPYEQYF. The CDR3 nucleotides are TGTGCCATCAGAGAAGGGGCTCCCTACGAGCAGTACTTC.

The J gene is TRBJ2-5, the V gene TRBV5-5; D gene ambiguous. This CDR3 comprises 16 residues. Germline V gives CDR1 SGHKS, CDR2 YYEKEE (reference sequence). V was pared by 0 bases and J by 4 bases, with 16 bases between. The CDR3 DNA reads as TGTGCCAGCAGCTTGGGGACCAGCGCCGGCCGAGAGACCCAGTACTTC. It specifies CASSLGTSAGRETQYF.

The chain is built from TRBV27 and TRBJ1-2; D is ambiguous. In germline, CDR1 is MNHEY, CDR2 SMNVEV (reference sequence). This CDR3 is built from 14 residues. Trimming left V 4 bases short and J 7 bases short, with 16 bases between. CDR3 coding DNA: TGTGCCAGCAGTTCCCGGACCGTAGGACCTGGCTACACCTTC. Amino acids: CASSSRTVGPGYTF.

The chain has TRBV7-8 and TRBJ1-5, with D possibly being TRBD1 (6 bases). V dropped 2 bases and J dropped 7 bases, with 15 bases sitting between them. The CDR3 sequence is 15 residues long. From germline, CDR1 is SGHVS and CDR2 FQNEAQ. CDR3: CASSLKYRVNQPQHF. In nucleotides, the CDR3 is TGTGCCAGCAGCTTAAAATACAGGGTTAACCAGCCCCAGCATTTT.

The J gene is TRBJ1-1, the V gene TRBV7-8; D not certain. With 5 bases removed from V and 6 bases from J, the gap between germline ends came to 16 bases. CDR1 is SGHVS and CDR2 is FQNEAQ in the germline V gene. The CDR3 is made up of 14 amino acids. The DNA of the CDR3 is TGTGCCAGCAGCCTATTAGGATATCAGGCTGAAGCTTTCTTT. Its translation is CASSLLGYQAEAFF.

CDR3: CASSNTGTGDQYF. CDR3 nucleotide sequence: TGTGCCAGTAGCAACACCGGGACAGGGGACCAGTACTTC. This chain connects TRBV19 to TRBJ2-5, with 10 bases aligning to TRBD1. Germline CDR1 is LNHDA and CDR2 is SQIVND (reference sequence). V was pared by 6 bases and J by 10 bases, with 8 bases of the junction left unmatched. The CDR3 is 13 residues long.